This T cell receptor beta chain was recovered during a study of blood T cell repertoires in COVID-19. In the authors' workflow: Estimated nucleated cell counts came from reference gene primer amplification. Method: immunoSEQ multiplex PCR; TCRdb's copy keeps in-frame clones and lacks some. That table supplies the V and J calls and clone size; D and trimming were determined from the DNA. The sample contains 20,000 to 25,000 clones, about 90% of which appear only once. From germline, CDR1 is MNHEY and CDR2 SVGAGI. Deletions cut 9 bases from V and 2 bases from J, with 12 bases between. There are 13 residues in the CDR3.

The chain joins TRBV6-5 to TRBJ2-3; perhaps TRBD1 as D (5 bases). Sequences were obtained from peripheral blood. This sequence originates from a human donor in a cohort sampled during active COVID-19. CDR3 sequence (DNA): TGTGCCAGTACTGCACAGGACACAGATACGCAGTATTTT. Translated: CASTAQDTDTQYF.